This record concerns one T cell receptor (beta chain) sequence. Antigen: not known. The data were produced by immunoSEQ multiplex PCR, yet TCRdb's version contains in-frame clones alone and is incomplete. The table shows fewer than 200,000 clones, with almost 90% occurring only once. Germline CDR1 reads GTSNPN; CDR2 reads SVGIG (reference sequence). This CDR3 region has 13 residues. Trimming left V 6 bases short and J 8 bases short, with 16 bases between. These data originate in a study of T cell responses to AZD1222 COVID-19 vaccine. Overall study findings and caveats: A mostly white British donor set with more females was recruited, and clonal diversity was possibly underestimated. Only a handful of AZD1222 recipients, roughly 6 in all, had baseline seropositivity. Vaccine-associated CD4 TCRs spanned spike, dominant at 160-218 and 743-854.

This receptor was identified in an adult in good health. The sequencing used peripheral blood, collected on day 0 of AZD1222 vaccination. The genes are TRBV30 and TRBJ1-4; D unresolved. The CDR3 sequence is CACRMVSGEKLFF. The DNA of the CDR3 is TGTGCCTGCCGGATGGTTTCTGGGGAAAAACTGTTTTTT.